A selection of T cell receptor beta chains follows, all from one sample in a study of PD-1 blockade in classical Hodgkin lymphoma. Profiling relied on immunoSEQ multiplex PCR, and the TCRdb table lists in-frame clones only, not all of them. The sample consists of some 13,000 clones, around 84% of them appearing once. Specimen: peripheral blood mononuclear cells (PBMCs), collected at baseline. These receptors originate from a human donor with classical Hodgkin lymphoma. Each CDR3 is given with its conserved first and last residue. The D gene is left open where the match is weak. A row's size may be missing; if present it is once, few, many or a size class.

clone size	V gene	D gene	J gene	CDR3 protein	CDR3 DNA
.	TRBV7-9	.	TRBJ1-1	CASSLAGGNTEAFF	TGTGCCAGCAGCTTAGCTGGGGGGAACACTGAAGCTTTCTTT
.	TRBV7-2	.	TRBJ1-2	CASSVSFGYGYTF	TGTGCCAGCAGCGTATCGTTTGGATATGGCTACACCTTC
few	TRBV25-1	.	TRBJ2-3	CATRSPTGTDTQYF	TGTGCCACCCGGTCCCCGACAGGCACAGATACGCAGTATTTT
.	TRBV11-2	TRBD2	TRBJ2-2	CASSLVAGGRGTGELFF	TGTGCCAGCAGCTTAGTAGCAGGCGGGAGGGGCACCGGGGAGCTGTTTTTT
medium-sized	TRBV6-6	.	TRBJ2-7	CASSFQGHEQYF	TGTGCCAGCAGTTTCCAGGGCCACGAGCAGTACTTC
.	TRBV5-6	TRBD2	TRBJ2-1	CASSLEGLWINEQFF	TGTGCCAGCAGCTTGGAGGGACTATGGATCAATGAGCAGTTCTTC
.	TRBV14	.	TRBJ1-2	CASSLTAGGAGGYTF	TGTGCCAGCAGCCTGACAGCGGGGGGGGCCGGTGGCTACACCTTC
.	TRBV7-9	.	TRBJ1-2	CASSQEIQNYGYTF	TGTGCCAGCAGCCAAGAAATACAGAACTATGGCTACACCTTC
.	TRBV7-2	TRBD1	TRBJ2-5	CASSLARTGRETQYF	TGTGCCAGCAGCTTAGCGAGGACAGGGAGGGAGACCCAGTACTTC
.	TRBV4-1	TRBD1	TRBJ1-2	CASSQDPGTGAIYGYTF	TGCGCCAGCAGCCAAGACCCCGGGACAGGAGCTATCTATGGCTACACCTTC
.	TRBV13	TRBD1	TRBJ1-2	CASSLGSLGTGRSTF	TGTGCCAGCAGTCTAGGGTCCCTCGGGACAGGGCGGAGCACCTTC
.	TRBV7-9	TRBD2	TRBJ2-1	CASSPQTSGRGYNEQFF	TGTGCCAGCAGCCCCCAGACTAGCGGGAGGGGATACAATGAGCAGTTCTTC
once	TRBV11-2	.	TRBJ2-7	CASSSRDGSSYEQYF	TGTGCCAGCAGCAGCCGGGACGGGAGCTCCTACGAGCAGTACTTC
.	TRBV5-8	.	TRBJ2-5	CASSLTRNQETQYF	TGTGCCAGCAGCTTGACTCGGAACCAAGAGACCCAGTACTTC
.	TRBV7-6	.	TRBJ2-1	CASGRDADYNEQFF	TGTGCCAGCGGACGGGACGCGGATTACAATGAGCAGTTCTTC
.	TRBV11-2	.	TRBJ2-2	CASGRSGPGIRTGELFF	TGTGCCAGCGGTCGCTCTGGGCCGGGTATACGCACCGGGGAGCTGTTTTTT
.	TRBV7-9	.	TRBJ2-1	CASTLGGGWYNEQFF	TGTGCCAGCACCCTAGGTGGGGGCTGGTACAATGAGCAGTTCTTC
.	TRBV4-2	.	TRBJ1-2	CASSLDADGYTF	TGTGCCAGCAGCTTGGATGCAGACGGCTACACCTTC
.	TRBV18	.	TRBJ2-5	CASSTHQETQYF	TGTGCCAGCTCAACCCACCAAGAGACCCAGTACTTC
.	TRBV2	.	TRBJ2-1	CASSLIEGSYNEQFF	TGTGCCAGCAGTCTGATTGAGGGCTCCTACAATGAGCAGTTCTTC
few	TRBV7-1	.	TRBJ1-3	CASSLPRDNSGNTIYF	TGTGCCAGCAGCTTACCCCGGGACAACTCTGGAAACACCATATATTTT
.	TRBV19	.	TRBJ2-1	CASSPPSILDYNEQFF	TGTGCCAGTAGCCCACCCAGTATCCTGGACTACAATGAGCAGTTCTTC
few	TRBV7-9	.	TRBJ2-5	CASSSPGGGETQYF	TGTGCCAGCAGCTCACCGGGCGGTGGCGAGACCCAGTACTTC
.	TRBV7-5	.	TRBJ2-1	CASSSGLNNEQFF	TGTGCCAGCAGCTCCGGACTAAACAATGAGCAGTTCTTC